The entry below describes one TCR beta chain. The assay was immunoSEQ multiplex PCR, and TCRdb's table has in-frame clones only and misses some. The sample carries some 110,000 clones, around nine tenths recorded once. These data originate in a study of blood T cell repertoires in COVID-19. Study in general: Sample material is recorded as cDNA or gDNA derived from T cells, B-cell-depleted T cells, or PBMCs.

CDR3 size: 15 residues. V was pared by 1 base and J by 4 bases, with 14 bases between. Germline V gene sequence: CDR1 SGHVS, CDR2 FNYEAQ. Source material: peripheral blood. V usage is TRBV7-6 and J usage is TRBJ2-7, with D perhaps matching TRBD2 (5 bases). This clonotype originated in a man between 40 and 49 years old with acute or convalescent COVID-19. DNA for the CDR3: TGTGCCAGCAGCTTAGAAGCCTCCACGGGGTACGAGCAGTACTTC. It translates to CASSLEASTGYEQYF. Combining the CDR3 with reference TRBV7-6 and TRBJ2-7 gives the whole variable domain GAGVSQSPRYKVTKRGQDVALRCDPISGHVSLYWYRQALGQGPEFLTYFNYEAQQDKSGLPNDRFSAERPEGSISTLTIQRTEQRDSAMYRCASSLEASTGYEQYFGPGTRLTVT.